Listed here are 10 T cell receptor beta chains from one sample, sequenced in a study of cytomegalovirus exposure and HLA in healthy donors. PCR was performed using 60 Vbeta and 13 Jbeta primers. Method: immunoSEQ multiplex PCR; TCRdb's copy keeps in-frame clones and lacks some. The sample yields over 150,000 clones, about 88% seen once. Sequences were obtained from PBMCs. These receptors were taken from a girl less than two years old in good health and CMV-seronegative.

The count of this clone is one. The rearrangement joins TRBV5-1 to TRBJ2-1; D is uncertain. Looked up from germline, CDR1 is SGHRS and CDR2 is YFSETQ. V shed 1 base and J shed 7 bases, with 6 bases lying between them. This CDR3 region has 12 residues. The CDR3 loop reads CASSLSRNEQFF. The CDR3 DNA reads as TGCGCCAGCAGCTTGTCGCGGAATGAGCAGTTCTTC.

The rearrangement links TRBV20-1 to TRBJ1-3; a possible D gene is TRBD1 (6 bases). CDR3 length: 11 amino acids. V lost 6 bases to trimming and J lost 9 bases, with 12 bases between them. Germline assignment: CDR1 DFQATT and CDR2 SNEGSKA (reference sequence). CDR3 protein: CSAEQGSTIYF. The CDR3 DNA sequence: TGCAGTGCGGAACAGGGCTCCACCATATATTTT.

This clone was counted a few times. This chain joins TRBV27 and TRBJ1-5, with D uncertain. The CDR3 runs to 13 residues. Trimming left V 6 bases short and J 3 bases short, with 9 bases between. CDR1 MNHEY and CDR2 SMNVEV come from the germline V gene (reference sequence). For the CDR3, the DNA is TGTGCCAGCAGCGACACTTACAATCAGCCCCAGCATTTT. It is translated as CASSDTYNQPQHF.

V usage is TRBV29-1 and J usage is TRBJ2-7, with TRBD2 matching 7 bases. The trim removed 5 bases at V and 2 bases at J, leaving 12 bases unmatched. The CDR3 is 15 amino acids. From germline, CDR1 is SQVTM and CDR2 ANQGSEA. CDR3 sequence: CSVRSPAGGTYEQYF. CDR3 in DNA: TGCAGCGTTAGGAGCCCAGCCGGGGGGACCTACGAGCAGTACTTC.

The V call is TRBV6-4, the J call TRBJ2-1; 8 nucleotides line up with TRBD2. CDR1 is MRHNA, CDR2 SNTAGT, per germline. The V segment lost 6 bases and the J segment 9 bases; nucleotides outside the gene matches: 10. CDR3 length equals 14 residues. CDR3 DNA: TGTGCCAGCAGCCAGGGACTAGAGTCCGGTGAGCAGTTCTTC. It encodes CASSQGLESGEQFF.

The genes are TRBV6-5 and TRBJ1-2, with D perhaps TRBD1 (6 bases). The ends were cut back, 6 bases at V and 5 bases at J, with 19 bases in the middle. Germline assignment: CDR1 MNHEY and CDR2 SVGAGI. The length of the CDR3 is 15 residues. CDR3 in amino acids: CASRAGTPLRYGYTF. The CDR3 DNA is TGTGCCAGCAGAGCCGGGACACCGTTACGTTATGGCTACACCTTC.

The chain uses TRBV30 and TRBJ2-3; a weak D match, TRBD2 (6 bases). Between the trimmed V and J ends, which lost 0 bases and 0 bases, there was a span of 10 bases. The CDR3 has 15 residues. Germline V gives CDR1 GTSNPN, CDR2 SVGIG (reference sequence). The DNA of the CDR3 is TGTGCCTGGAGTGTAATTGGGAGGAGCACAGATACGCAGTATTTT. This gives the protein CAWSVIGRSTDTQYF.

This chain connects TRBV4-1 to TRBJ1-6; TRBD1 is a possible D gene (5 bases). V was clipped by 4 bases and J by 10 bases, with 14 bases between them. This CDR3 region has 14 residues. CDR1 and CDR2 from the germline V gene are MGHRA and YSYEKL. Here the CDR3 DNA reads TGCGCCAGCAGCCGGGTCCCCGGGGGATCACCCCTCCACTTT. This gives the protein CASSRVPGGSPLHF.

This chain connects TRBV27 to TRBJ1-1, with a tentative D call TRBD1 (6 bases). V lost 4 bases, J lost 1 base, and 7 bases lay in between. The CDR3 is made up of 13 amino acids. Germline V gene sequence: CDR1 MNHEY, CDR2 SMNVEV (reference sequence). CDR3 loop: CASSYRENTEAFF. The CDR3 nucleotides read TGTGCCAGCAGTTACAGGGAGAACACTGAAGCTTTCTTT.

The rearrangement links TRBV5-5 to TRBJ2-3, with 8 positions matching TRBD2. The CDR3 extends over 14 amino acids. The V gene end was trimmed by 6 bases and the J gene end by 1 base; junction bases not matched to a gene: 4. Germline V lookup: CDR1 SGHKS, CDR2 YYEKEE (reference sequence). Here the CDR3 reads CASIFSGGTDTQYF. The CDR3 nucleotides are TGTGCCAGCATCTTTAGCGGGGGCACAGATACGCAGTATTTT.